Detailed here is one T cell receptor (beta chain). Its antigen is unknown. The data originate from a study of T cell responses to AZD1222 COVID-19 vaccine. Study conclusions and caveats: Donors in the cohort were predominantly white British and more often female, and clonal diversity was possibly underestimated. Just a handful of people given AZD1222 tested seropositive at baseline. Repertoire sampling happened only post peak T cell response.

Only in-frame clones appear in the TCRdb table, and some are missing; sequencing was by immunoSEQ multiplex PCR. Among just over 60,000 clones listed, roughly three quarters were seen once. This CDR3 region has 13 residues. Looked up from germline, CDR1 is SGHTA and CDR2 is FQGNSA. The V and J ends lost 6 bases and 6 bases respectively, with 14 bases between them. This receptor was obtained from an adult in good health. This sample comprised peripheral blood, obtained on day 0 of AZD1222 vaccination. The chain uses TRBV7-2 and TRBJ1-1, with D perhaps matching TRBD1 (6 bases). The CDR3 nucleotides are TGTGCCAGCAGAATTACAGGGATCCCTGAAGCTTTCTTT. It encodes CASRITGIPEAFF.